Below, 32 T cell receptor beta chains from the same sample are listed, as sequenced in a study of cytomegalovirus exposure and HLA in healthy donors. PCR used 60 Vbeta primers and 13 Jbeta primers. Produced via immunoSEQ multiplex PCR; TCRdb's table is partial and in-frame only. The data show around 180,000 clones, with about 90% seen just once and 0.2% to 0.3% held by the top ten. Sequenced sample: PBMCs. These receptors all come from a girl under two years old in good health and CMV-seronegative.

Regarding this clone: Within the sample, other DNA sequences also encode this same CDR3. The chain is built from TRBV30 and TRBJ2-5; unclear D gene. Germline loops: CDR1 GTSNPN, CDR2 SVGIG (reference sequence). V dropped 0 bases and J dropped 5 bases, with 4 bases sitting between them. CDR3 size: 11 residues. The CDR3 is CAWSVSETQYF. CDR3 sequence (DNA): TGTGCCTGGAGTGTCTCGGAGACCCAGTACTTC. Drawing the rest from reference TRBV30 and TRBJ2-5, the complete variable domain is SQTIHQWPATLVQPVGSPLSLECTVEGTSNPNLYWYRQAAGRGLQLLFYSVGIGQISSEVPQNLSASRPQDRQFILSSKKLLLSDSGFYLCAWSVSETQYFGPGTRLLVL.

The chain links TRBV27 to TRBJ2-7, with D possibly being TRBD1 (5 bases). This CDR3 contains 15 residues. Germline V gene data show CDR1 as MNHEY and CDR2 as SMNVEV (reference sequence). Trimming cost V 5 bases and J 5 bases, with 19 bases left between them. The chain's CDR3 is CASSNQGVLKDEQYF. CDR3 sequence (DNA): TGTGCCAGCAGTAATCAAGGGGTGTTAAAGGACGAGCAGTACTTC.

The chain recombines TRBV18 with TRBJ1-3; no clear D. V shed 3 bases and J shed 0 bases, with 9 bases lying between them. CDR3 length: 15 amino acids. CDR1 and CDR2 (germline): KGHSH, LQKENI. This chain's CDR3 is CASSPPGTSGNTIYF. The DNA for the CDR3 is TGTGCCAGCTCACCTCCAGGAACCTCTGGAAACACCATATATTTT.

J is TRBJ1-2 and V is TRBV7-2, with D maybe TRBD1 (5 bases). Germline CDR1 reads SGHTA; CDR2 reads FQGNSA. The ends were cut back, 0 bases at V and 5 bases at J, with 7 bases in the middle. The CDR3 sequence is 13 residues long. The CDR3, as DNA: TGTGCCAGCAGCTTAGCAGGGGCTTATGGCTACACCTTC. Its protein product is CASSLAGAYGYTF.

The rearrangement uses TRBV29-1 and TRBJ1-2; D remains unclear. Germline assignment: CDR1 SQVTM and CDR2 ANQGSEA. V was cut by 4 bases and J by 8 bases, with 11 bases left in between. The CDR3 runs to 11 residues. The CDR3 reads CSVGGSRGYTF. The CDR3 DNA follows: TGCAGCGTTGGAGGGTCGCGGGGCTACACCTTC.

The rearrangement links TRBV11-1 to TRBJ1-2; tentative D call: TRBD1 (6 bases). Germline lookup yields CDR1 SGHAT and CDR2 FQDESV (reference sequence). V shed 4 bases and J shed 0 bases, with 9 bases lying between them. This CDR3 comprises 14 residues. The CDR3, as DNA: TGTGCCAGCAGCTCCGGACAGCCTAACTATGGCTACACCTTC. Translating gives CASSSGQPNYGYTF.

The V gene is TRBV6-4, the J gene TRBJ2-1; 10 bases match TRBD2. CDR1 is MRHNA, CDR2 SNTAGT, per germline. The junction had 8 bases not matched to a gene; V was cut back by 2 bases and J by 4 bases. The CDR3 totals 17 residues. The chain's CDR3 is CASSDLWRTSGYNEQFF. The CDR3 bases are TGTGCCAGCAGTGACCTGTGGCGGACTAGCGGATACAATGAGCAGTTCTTC.

This rearrangement joins TRBV30 to TRBJ2-5; no definite D call. The J call is uncertain, as TRBJ2-7 better fits the DNA end. This CDR3 has 11 residues. CDR1 and CDR2 from the germline V gene are GTSNPN and SVGIG (reference sequence). The CDR3 spells CAWNNGYEQYF. In DNA form, the CDR3 reads TGTGCCTGGAATAACGGTTACGAGCAGTACTTC.

CDR3 bases: TGTGCCAGCAGCACAGGGACAGTAAAGGAGGTCTTGGGGAGCAATCAGCCCCAGCATTTT. Amino acid sequence: CASSTGTVKEVLGSNQPQHF. The J gene is TRBJ1-5, the V gene TRBV7-8; 7 bases align to TRBD1. Germline V gene lookup returns CDR1 SGHVS and CDR2 FQNEAQ. The V gene end was trimmed by 5 bases and the J gene end by 1 base; junction bases not matched to a gene: 20. The CDR3 has 20 amino acids.

This sequence joins TRBV7-3 and TRBJ1-1; possible D gene TRBD1, 6 bases. Trimming removed 3 bases from V and 2 bases from J, with 13 bases in between. Looked up from germline, CDR1 is SGHTA and CDR2 is FQGTGA. The CDR3 is 15 amino acids. The CDR3 bases are TGTGCCAGCAGCTTCGACAGGTTGGAAAACACTGAAGCTTTCTTT. Encoded protein: CASSFDRLENTEAFF. Using reference TRBV7-3 and TRBJ1-1 for the parts outside the CDR3, the full variable domain is GAGVSQTPSNKVTEKGKYVELRCDPISGHTALYWYRQSLGQGPEFLIYFQGTGAADDSGLPNDRFFAVRPEGSVSTLKIQRTERGDSAVYLCASSFDRLENTEAFFGQGTRLTVV.

J is TRBJ2-5 and V is TRBV5-1; no reliable D call. The CDR3 contains 13 residues. Germline V gives CDR1 SGHRS, CDR2 YFSETQ. V was pared by 0 bases and J by 5 bases, with 8 bases between. CDR3 sequence: CASSLGLGETQYF. The CDR3, as DNA: TGCGCCAGCAGCTTGGGGCTCGGGGAGACCCAGTACTTC.

The chain uses TRBV25-1 and TRBJ1-2; D not certain. Per the germline V gene, CDR1 is MGHDK and CDR2 is SYGVNS. The ends were cut back, 2 bases at V and 7 bases at J, with 14 bases in the middle. CDR3 length: 14 residues. The CDR3 DNA follows: TGTGCCAGCAGTGAAACAGACACGTACTCTGGCTACACCTTC. It codes for CASSETDTYSGYTF.

This clone was found once. This chain joins TRBV10-3 and TRBJ2-1, with 8 bases fitting TRBD2. V dropped 11 bases and J dropped 6; count of bases not matched to a gene: 9. Germline V CDR1 and CDR2: ENHRY, SYGVKD. The CDR3 extends over 13 amino acids. The CDR3 DNA reads as TGTGCCGTCGGGGGGGCCAAGGGCAATGAGCAGTTCTTC. This sequence encodes CAVGGAKGNEQFF.

The chain recombines TRBV6-7 with TRBJ1-6, with TRBD1 matching over 9 bases. TRBV6-7 is classed as an ORF, of uncertain function. The CDR3 is 13 residues long. The junction had 6 bases not matched to a gene; V was cut back by 7 bases and J by 11 bases. The CDR3 DNA reads as TGTGCCAGCACCGTCGGACAGGGGACACCCCTCCACTTT. This gives the protein CASTVGQGTPLHF.

About this clone: The germline gene is not matched at one end of the junction; a read error may be the cause. The genes are TRBV7-7 and TRBJ2-3, with a possible D match to TRBD2 (6 bases). The CDR3 loop spans 13 amino acids. Germline V gene sequence: CDR1 SSHAT, CDR2 FNYEAQ (reference sequence). The CDR3 spells CASSLDGLNTQYF. Written as DNA, the CDR3 is TGTGCTAGCAGCTTAGACGGACTAAATACGCAGTATTTT.

The chain has TRBV11-3 and TRBJ2-7, with D possibly being TRBD2 (5 bases). The CDR3 length is 13 residues. V was shortened by 1 base and J by 3 bases, with 7 bases between the two germline ends. The germline V gene encodes CDR1 SGHNT and CDR2 YENEEA. CDR3 bases: TGTGCCAGCAGCTTAGGGGCGGGCTACGAGCAGTACTTC. Its translation is CASSLGAGYEQYF.

This clone occurred once. The genes are TRBV7-3 and TRBJ2-4, with 8 bases identical to TRBD2. The length of the CDR3 is 14 residues. Germline assignment: CDR1 SGHTA and CDR2 FQGTGA. Trimming cost V 5 bases and J 9 bases; bases outside gene matches: 9. The CDR3 protein is CASSPGLDFSIQYF. CDR3 bases: TGTGCCAGCAGCCCGGGACTAGATTTTAGCATTCAGTACTTC.

This clone came up a few times. The V call is TRBV5-1, the J call TRBJ1-2; TRBD1 aligns across 9 bases. The CDR3 is 16 residues long. Germline values: CDR1 SGHRS, CDR2 YFSETQ. J lost 2 bases, V lost 2 bases, and 7 bases had no gene match. DNA for the CDR3: TGCGCCAGCAGCTTCCGGGACAGGGAGAAAAACTATGGCTACACCTTC. It yields the protein CASSFRDREKNYGYTF.

About this clone itself: The junction does not match germline at one end; this may be a read error. The chain is built from TRBV7-7 and TRBJ2-2; D ambiguous. Per the germline V gene, CDR1 is SSHAT and CDR2 is FNYEAQ (reference sequence). The CDR3 consists of 13 residues. The CDR3 coding sequence is TGTGCTAGCAGCTTCAGGAACACCGGGGAGCTGTTTTTT. Protein product: CASSFRNTGELFF.

This clone has only one observation. The rearrangement joins TRBV27 to TRBJ2-7, with 9 positions matching TRBD1. The CDR3 has 15 amino acids. The V gene end was trimmed by 4 bases and the J gene end by 3 bases; junction bases not matched to a gene: 7. CDR1 and CDR2 from the germline V gene are MNHEY and SMNVEV (reference sequence). CDR3 residues: CASSYRGHFSYEQYF. CDR3 bases: TGTGCCAGCAGTTACAGGGGGCATTTCAGCTACGAGCAGTACTTC.

This chain connects TRBV6-6 to TRBJ2-1, with TRBD1 identical over 9 bases. Trimming at V came to 4 bases and at J to 12 bases, leaving 4 bases not matched to a gene. The CDR3 is made up of 12 amino acids. The V gene's germline CDR1 is MNHNY and CDR2 SVGAGI (reference sequence). The CDR3 DNA follows: TGTGCCAGCAGTTCGGACAGGGGAGGGCAGTTCTTC. It translates to CASSSDRGGQFF.

The rearrangement uses TRBV7-8 and TRBJ1-3; perhaps TRBD1 as D (5 bases). Germline loops: CDR1 SGHVS, CDR2 FQNEAQ. This CDR3 spans 15 amino acids. The V end lost 1 base, the J end lost 6 bases, and 13 bases lay between the germline ends. The CDR3 loop reads CASSLVAGLENTIYF. The DNA for the CDR3 is TGTGCCAGCAGCTTAGTTGCAGGGTTGGAAAACACCATATATTTT.

The chain links TRBV18 to TRBJ1-1; D possibly corresponds to TRBD1 (5 bases). V was trimmed by 2 bases and J by 0 bases, leaving 7 bases between them. Germline V lookup: CDR1 KGHSH, CDR2 LQKENI. The CDR3 extends over 14 amino acids. The CDR3 coding sequence is TGTGCCAGCTCACCAAAGGGGATGAACACTGAAGCTTTCTTT. It yields the protein CASSPKGMNTEAFF.

This chain connects TRBV4-1 to TRBJ2-1; 13 bases fit TRBD2. Germline loops: CDR1 MGHRA, CDR2 YSYEKL. The ends lost 1 base at V and 8 bases at J; junction bases unmatched: 5. There are 16 residues in the CDR3. The CDR3 DNA follows: TGCGCCAGCAGCCAAGGGACTAGCGGGAGAGGAGATGAGCAGTTCTTC. It specifies CASSQGTSGRGDEQFF.

The chain couples TRBV15 to TRBJ2-5; no definite D call. Trimming left V 0 bases short and J 4 bases short, with 9 bases between. The CDR3 covers 14 residues. Germline lookup yields CDR1 LNHNV and CDR2 YYDKDF (reference sequence). The CDR3 DNA reads as TGTGCCACCAGCAGAGATCTTGGCGGAGAGACCCAGTACTTC. This translates into CATSRDLGGETQYF.

The V gene is TRBV19, the J gene TRBJ2-2; TRBD1 is a possible D gene (6 bases). V gave up 5 bases and J gave up 5 bases, with 12 bases separating them. Germline CDR1 and CDR2: LNHDA and SQIVND (reference sequence). The CDR3 is 14 residues long. The CDR3 DNA is TGTGCCAGTAGTGCGTTAACAGGGACCGGGGAGCTGTTTTTT. Amino acids: CASSALTGTGELFF.

The chain recombines TRBV30 with TRBJ2-7, with 7 bases aligning to TRBD1. CDR1 and CDR2 from the germline V gene are GTSNPN and SVGIG (reference sequence). Trimming at V came to 3 bases and at J to 0 bases, leaving 2 bases not matched to a gene. CDR3 length: 13 amino acids. CDR3 amino acids: CAWSRDSSYEQYF. The DNA for the CDR3 is TGTGCCTGGAGCCGGGACAGCTCCTACGAGCAGTACTTC. Full variable domain (remainder filled in from reference TRBV30 and TRBJ2-7): SQTIHQWPATLVQPVGSPLSLECTVEGTSNPNLYWYRQAAGRGLQLLFYSVGIGQISSEVPQNLSASRPQDRQFILSSKKLLLSDSGFYLCAWSRDSSYEQYFGPGTRLTVT.

The chain carries TRBV7-9 and TRBJ2-5, with 7 bases lining up with TRBD2. Looked up from germline, CDR1 is SEHNR and CDR2 is FQNEAQ (reference sequence). CDR3 length equals 14 residues. The ends lost 3 bases at V and 3 bases at J; junction bases unmatched: 4. The CDR3 sequence: CASSFTGREETQYF. The CDR3 DNA reads TGTGCCAGCAGCTTCACGGGGAGGGAAGAGACCCAGTACTTC.

The chain uses TRBV29-1 and TRBJ2-2, with 9 nucleotides matching TRBD1. V was clipped by 3 bases and J by 15 bases; unmatched bases: 8. Germline-derived CDR1 and CDR2 are SQVTM and ANQGSEA. This CDR3 spans 12 amino acids. CDR3: CSVDVGTGRMFF. The CDR3, as DNA: TGCAGCGTTGACGTGGGGACAGGGCGGATGTTTTTT.

V is TRBV19 and J is TRBJ2-7, with TRBD1 matching 8 bases. After removal of 3 bases from V and 2 bases from J, the junction contained 3 bases not matched to a gene. The CDR3 runs to 14 residues. CDR1 LNHDA and CDR2 SQIVND come from the germline V gene (reference sequence). The CDR3 loop is CASSIRTGTYEQYF. The CDR3 region has the DNA TGTGCCAGTAGTATCCGGACAGGGACCTACGAGCAGTACTTC. The variable domain in full, completed from reference TRBV19 and TRBJ2-7, reads DGGITQSPKYLFRKEGQNVTLSCEQNLNHDAMYWYRQDPGQGLRLIYYSQIVNDFQKGDIAEGYSVSREKKESFPLTVTSAQKNPTAFYLCASSIRTGTYEQYFGPGTRLTVT.

This clone was picked up one time. The chain links TRBV30 to TRBJ2-3; D unresolved. Germline V lookup: CDR1 GTSNPN, CDR2 SVGIG (reference sequence). The CDR3 loop spans 12 amino acids. The V end was cut by 1 base, the J end by 5 bases, with 7 bases between. CDR3 loop: CAWSEWRDTQYF. CDR3 in DNA: TGTGCCTGGAGTGAATGGAGAGATACGCAGTATTTT.

This CDR3 is CASSVGSKLSGELFF. The CDR3, as DNA: TGCGCCAGCAGTGTTGGGAGTAAGCTTTCCGGGGAGCTGTTTTTT. The V call is TRBV5-1, the J call TRBJ2-2; TRBD2 might be the D (5 bases). The CDR3 sequence is 15 residues long. Trimming took off 5 bases at V and 6 bases at J, with 17 bases between the two ends. Germline CDR1 reads SGHRS; CDR2 reads YFSETQ.